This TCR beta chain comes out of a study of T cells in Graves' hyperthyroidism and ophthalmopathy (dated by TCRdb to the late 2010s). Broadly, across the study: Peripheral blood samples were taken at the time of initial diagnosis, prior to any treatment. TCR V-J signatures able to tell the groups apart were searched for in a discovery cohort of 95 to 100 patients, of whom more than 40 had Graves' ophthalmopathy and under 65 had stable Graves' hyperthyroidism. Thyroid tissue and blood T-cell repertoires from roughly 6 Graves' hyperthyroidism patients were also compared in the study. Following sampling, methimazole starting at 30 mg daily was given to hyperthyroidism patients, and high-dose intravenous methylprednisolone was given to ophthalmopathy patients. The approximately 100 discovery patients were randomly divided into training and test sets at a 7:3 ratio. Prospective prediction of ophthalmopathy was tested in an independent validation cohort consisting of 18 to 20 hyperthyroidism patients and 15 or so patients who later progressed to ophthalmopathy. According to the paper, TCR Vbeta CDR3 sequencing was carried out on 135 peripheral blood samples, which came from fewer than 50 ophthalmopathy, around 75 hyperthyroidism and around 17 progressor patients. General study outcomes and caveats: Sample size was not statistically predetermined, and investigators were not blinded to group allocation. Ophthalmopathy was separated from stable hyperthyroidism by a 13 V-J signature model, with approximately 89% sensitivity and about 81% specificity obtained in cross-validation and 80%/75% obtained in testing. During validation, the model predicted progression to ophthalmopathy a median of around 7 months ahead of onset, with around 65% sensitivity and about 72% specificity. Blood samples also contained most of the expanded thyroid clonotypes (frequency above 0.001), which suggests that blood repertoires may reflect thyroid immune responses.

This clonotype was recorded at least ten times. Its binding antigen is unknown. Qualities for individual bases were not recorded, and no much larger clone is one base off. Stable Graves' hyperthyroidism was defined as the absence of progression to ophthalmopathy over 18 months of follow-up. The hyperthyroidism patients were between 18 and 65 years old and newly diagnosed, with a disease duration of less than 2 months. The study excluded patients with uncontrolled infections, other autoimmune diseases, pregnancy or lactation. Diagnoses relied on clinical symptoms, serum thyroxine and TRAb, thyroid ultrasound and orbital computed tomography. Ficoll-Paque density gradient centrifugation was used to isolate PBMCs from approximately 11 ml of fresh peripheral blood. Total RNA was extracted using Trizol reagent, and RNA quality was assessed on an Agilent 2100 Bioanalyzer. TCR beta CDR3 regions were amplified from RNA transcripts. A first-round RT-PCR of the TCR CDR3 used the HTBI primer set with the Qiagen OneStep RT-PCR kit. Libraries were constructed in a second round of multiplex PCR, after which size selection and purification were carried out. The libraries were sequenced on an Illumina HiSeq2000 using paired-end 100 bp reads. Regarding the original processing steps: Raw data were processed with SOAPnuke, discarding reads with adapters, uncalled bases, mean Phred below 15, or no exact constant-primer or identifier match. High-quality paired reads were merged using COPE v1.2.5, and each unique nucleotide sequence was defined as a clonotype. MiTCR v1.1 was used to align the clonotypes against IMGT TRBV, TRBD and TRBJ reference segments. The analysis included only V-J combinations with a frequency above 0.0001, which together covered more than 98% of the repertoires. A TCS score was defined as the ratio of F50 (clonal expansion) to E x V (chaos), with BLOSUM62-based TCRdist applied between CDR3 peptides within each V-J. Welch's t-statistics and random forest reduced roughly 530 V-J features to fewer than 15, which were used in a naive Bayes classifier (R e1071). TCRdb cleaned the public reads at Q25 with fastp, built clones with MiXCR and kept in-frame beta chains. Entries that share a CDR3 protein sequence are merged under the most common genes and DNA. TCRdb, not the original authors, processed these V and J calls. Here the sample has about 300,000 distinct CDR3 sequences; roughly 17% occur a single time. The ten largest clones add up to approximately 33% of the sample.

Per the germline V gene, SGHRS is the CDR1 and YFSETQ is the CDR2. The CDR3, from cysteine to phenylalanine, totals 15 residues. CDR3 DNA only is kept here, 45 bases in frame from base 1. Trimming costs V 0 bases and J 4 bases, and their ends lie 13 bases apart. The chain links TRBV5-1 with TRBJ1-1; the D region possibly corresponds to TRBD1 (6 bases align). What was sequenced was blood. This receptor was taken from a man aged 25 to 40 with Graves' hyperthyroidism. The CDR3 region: CASSLDPGGGTEAFF. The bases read TGCGCCAGCAGCTTGGATCCCGGGGGCGGCACTGAAGCTTTCTTT.